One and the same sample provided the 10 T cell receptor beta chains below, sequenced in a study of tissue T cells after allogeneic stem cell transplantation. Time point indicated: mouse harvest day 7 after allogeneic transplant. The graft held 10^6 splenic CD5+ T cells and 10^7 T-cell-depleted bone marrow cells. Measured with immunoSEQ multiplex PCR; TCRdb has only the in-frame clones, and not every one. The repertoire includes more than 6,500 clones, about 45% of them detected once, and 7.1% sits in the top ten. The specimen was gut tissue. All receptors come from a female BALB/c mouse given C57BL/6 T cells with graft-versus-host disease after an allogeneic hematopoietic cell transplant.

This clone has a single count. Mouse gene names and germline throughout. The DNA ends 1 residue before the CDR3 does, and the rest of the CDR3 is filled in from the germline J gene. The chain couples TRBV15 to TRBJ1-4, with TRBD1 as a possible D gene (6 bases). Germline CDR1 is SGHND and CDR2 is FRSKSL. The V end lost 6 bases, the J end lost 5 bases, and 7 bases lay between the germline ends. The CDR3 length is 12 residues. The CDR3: CASRDSNERLFF. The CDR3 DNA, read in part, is TGTGCCAGCAGGGACAGTAACGAAAGATTATTT.

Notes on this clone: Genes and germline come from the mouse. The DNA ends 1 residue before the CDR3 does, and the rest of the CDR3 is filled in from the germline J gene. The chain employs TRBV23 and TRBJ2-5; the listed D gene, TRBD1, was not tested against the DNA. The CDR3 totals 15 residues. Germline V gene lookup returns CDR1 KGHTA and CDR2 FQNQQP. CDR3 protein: CSSSQSTINQDTQYF. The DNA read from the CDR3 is TGCTCCAGCAGTCAATCGACAATTAACCAAGACACCCAGTAC.

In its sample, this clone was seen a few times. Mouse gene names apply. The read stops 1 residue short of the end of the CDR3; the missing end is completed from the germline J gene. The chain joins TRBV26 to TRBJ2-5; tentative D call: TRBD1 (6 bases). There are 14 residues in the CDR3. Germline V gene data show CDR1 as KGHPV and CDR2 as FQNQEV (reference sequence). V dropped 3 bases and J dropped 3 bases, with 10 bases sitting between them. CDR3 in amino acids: CASSLDRRQDTQYF. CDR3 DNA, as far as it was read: TGTGCCAGCAGTCTTGACAGGAGGCAAGACACCCAGTAC. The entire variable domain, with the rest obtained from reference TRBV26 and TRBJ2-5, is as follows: NSKVIQTPRYLVKGQGQKAKMRCIPEKGHPVVFWYQQNKNNEFKFLINFQNQEVLQQIDMTEKRFSAECPSNSPCSLEIQSSEAGDSALYLCASSLDRRQDTQYFGPGTRLLVL.

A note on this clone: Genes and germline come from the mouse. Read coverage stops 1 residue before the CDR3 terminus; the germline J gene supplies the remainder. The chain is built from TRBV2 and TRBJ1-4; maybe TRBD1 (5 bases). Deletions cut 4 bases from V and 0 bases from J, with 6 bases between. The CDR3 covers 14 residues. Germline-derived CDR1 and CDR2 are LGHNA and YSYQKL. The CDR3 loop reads CASSRQISNERLFF. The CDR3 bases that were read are TGTGCCAGCAGCCGACAGATTTCCAACGAAAGATTATTT.

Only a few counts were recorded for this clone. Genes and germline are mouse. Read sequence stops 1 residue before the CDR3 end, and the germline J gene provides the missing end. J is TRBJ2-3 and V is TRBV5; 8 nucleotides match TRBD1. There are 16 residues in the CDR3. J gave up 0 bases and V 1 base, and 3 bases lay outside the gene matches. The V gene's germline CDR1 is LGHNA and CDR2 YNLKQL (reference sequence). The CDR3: CASSQGTGTSAETLYF. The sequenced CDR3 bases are TGTGCCAGCAGCCAAGGGACAGGGACCAGTGCAGAAACGCTGTAT.

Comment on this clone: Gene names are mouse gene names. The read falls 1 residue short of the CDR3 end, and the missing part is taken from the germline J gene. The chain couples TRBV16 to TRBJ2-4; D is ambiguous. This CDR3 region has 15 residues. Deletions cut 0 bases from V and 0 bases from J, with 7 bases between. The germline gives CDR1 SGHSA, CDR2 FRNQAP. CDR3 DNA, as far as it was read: TGTGCAAGCAGCTTAGAAGGGAGTAGTCAAAACACCTTGTAC. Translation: CASSLEGSSQNTLY. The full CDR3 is CASSLEGSSQNTLYF.

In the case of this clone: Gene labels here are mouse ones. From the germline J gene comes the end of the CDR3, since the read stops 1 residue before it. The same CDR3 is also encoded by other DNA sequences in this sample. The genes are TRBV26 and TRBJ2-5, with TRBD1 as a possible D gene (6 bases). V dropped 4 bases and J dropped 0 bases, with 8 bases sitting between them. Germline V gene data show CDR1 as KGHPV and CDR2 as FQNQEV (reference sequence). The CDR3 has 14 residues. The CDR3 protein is CASSRTVNQDTQYF. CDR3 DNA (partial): TGTGCCAGCAGTCGGACAGTTAACCAAGACACCCAGTAC.

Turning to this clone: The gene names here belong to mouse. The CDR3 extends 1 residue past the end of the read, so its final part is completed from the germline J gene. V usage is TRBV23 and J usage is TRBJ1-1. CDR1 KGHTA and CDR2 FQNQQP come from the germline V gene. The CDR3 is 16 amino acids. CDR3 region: CSSSQSWGARGTEVFF. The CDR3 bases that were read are TGCTCCAGCAGTCAATCATGGGGGGCGCGGGGCACAGAAGTCTTC.

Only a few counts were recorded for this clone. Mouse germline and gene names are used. Incomplete CDR3 DNA: TGTGCAAGCAGCTTAGTGGGGGCTAGTGCAGAAACGCTGTAT. Translation gives CASSLVGASAETLY. The full CDR3 reads CASSLVGASAETLYF. V is TRBV16 and J is TRBJ2-3, with D perhaps TRBD1 or TRBD2 (6 bases each). The CDR3 extends 1 residue past the end of the read, so its final part is completed from the germline J gene. Per the germline V gene, CDR1 is SGHSA and CDR2 is FRNQAP. The CDR3 has 15 amino acids. V dropped 1 base and J dropped 0 bases, with 8 bases sitting between them.

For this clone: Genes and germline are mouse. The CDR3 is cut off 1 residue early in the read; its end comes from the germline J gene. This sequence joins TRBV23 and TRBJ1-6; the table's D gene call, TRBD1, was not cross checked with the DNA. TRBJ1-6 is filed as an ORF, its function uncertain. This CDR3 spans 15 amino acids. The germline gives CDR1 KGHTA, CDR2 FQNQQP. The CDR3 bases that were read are TGCTCCAGCAGTCATGGACAGGGGGTTAATTCGCCCCTCTAC. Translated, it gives CSSSHGQGVNSPLY. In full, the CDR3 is CSSSHGQGVNSPLYF.